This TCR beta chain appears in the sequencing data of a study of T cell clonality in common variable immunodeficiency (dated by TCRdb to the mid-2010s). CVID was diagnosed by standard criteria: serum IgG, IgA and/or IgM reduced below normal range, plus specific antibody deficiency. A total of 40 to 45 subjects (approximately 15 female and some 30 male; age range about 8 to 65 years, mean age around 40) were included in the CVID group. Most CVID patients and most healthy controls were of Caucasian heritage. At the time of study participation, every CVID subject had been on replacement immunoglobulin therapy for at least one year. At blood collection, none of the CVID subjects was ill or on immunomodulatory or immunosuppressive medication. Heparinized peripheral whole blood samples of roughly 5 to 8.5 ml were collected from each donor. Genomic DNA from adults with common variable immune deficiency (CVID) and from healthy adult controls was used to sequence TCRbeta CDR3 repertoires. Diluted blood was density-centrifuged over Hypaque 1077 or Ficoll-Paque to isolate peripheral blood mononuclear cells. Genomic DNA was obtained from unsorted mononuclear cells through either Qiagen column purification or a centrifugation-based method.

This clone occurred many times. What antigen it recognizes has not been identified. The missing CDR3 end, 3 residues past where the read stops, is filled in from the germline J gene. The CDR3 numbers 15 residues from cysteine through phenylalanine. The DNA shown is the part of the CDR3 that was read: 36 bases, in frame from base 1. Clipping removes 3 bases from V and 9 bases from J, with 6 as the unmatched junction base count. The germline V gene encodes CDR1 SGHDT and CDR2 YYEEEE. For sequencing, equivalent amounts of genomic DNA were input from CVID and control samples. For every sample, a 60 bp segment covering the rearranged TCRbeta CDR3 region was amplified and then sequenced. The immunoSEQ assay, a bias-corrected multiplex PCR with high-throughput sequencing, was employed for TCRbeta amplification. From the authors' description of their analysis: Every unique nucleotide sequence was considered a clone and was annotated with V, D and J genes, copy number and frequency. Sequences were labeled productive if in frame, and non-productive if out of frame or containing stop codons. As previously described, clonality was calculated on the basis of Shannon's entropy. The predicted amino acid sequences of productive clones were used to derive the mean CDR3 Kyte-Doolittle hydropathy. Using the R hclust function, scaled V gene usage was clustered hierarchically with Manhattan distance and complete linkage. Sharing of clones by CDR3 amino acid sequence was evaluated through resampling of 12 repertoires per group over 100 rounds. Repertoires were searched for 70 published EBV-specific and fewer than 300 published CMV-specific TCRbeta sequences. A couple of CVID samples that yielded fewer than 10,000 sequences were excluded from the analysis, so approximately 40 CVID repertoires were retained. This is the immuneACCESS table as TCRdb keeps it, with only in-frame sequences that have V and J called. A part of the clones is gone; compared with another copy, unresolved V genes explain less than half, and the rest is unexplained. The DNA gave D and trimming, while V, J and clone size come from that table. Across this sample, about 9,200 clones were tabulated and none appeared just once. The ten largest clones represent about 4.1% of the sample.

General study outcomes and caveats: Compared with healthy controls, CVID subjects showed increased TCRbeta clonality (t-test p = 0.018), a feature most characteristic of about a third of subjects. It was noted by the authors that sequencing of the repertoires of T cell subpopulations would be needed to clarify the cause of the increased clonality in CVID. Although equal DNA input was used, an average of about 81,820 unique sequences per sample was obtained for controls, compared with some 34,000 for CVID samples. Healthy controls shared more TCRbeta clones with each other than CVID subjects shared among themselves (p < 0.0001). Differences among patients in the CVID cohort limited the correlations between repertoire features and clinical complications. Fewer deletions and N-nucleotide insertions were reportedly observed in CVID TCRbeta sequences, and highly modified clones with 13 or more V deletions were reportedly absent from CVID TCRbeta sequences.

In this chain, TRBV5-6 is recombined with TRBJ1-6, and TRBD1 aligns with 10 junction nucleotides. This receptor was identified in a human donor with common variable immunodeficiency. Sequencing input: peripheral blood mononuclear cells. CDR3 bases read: TGTGCCAGCAGCTCGGAGACAGGGGGCAGTTCACCC. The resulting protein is CASSSETGGSSP. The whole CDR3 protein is CASSSETGGSSPLHF.